These T cell receptor beta chains were read from a single sample in a study of OX40 agonist ivuxolimab in advanced cancers. Clones were sequenced by immunoSEQ multiplex PCR, and TCRdb holds only the in-frame ones, with some missing. The sample yields roughly 74,000 clones, about 89% seen once. Here the sequenced sample was CD4+ or CD8+ T cells sorted from blood, taken in a trial of the OX40 agonist ivuxolimab. Receptors were obtained from an adult with an advanced solid tumor such as melanoma, head and neck, liver or kidney cancer. Both conserved end residues are part of each CDR3. A D gene is named only where the DNA matches it firmly. Clone size is stated in some rows and not others, as once, few, many or a class when expanded.

d_call clone_size j_call v_call cdr3_aa cdr3_nt
- - TRBJ2-7 TRBV29-1 CSVEGQGPYEQYF TGCAGCGTTGAAGGGCAGGGCCCCTACGAGCAGTACTTC
TRBD1 - TRBJ1-2 TRBV5-1 CAREGASYGYTF TGCGCCCGCGAGGGGGCGTCCTATGGCTACACCTTC
TRBD2 - TRBJ2-5 TRBV7-2 CASSFLGTSQETQYF TGTGCCAGCAGCTTCCTCGGGACTAGTCAAGAGACCCAGTACTTC
- - TRBJ2-3 TRBV2 CASSERAITDTQYF TGTGCCAGCAGTGAGAGAGCTATAACAGATACGCAGTATTTT
- - TRBJ2-3 TRBV29-1 CSVDTRKGTDTQYF TGCAGCGTTGACACCCGCAAGGGCACAGATACGCAGTATTTT
- - TRBJ1-1 TRBV10-1 CASSEARGGNTEAFF TGCGCCAGCAGTGAGGCGAGGGGAGGAAACACTGAAGCTTTCTTT
TRBD1 - TRBJ2-6 TRBV29-1 CSVAVYRGPGANVLTF TGCAGCGTTGCGGTTTACAGGGGGCCTGGGGCCAACGTCCTGACTTTC
TRBD2 - TRBJ2-3 TRBV9 CASSVGIAGYTDTQYF TGTGCCAGCAGCGTAGGGATAGCGGGCTACACAGATACGCAGTATTTT
- - TRBJ2-7 TRBV27 CASSTIGRSSYEQYF TGTGCCAGCAGCACGATCGGACGGAGCTCCTACGAGCAGTACTTC
- - TRBJ1-2 TRBV5-1 CASSSQTGPNYGYTF TGCGCCAGCAGCTCCCAAACAGGCCCTAACTATGGCTACACCTTC
TRBD1 - TRBJ1-1 TRBV5-5 CASSNEQGWTEAFF TGTGCCAGCAGCAACGAACAGGGGTGGACTGAAGCTTTCTTT
- - TRBJ2-1 TRBV7-8 CASSSFLSLSSYNEQFF TGTGCCAGCAGTTCCTTCCTTTCCTTAAGCTCCTACAATGAGCAGTTCTTC
TRBD2 - TRBJ2-7 TRBV9 CASSVDLAGASYEQYF TGTGCCAGCAGCGTAGACCTAGCGGGAGCCTCCTACGAGCAGTACTTC
TRBD1 - TRBJ2-7 TRBV11-2 CASSPRDRDYEQYF TGTGCCAGCAGCCCGAGGGACAGAGACTACGAGCAGTACTTC
TRBD2 - TRBJ2-4 TRBV2 CASGREGLAGEGKNIQYF TGTGCCAGCGGGAGGGAGGGACTAGCGGGGGAGGGCAAAAACATTCAGTACTTC
- - TRBJ2-5 TRBV27 CASSRGLQETQYF TGTGCCAGCAGTCGTGGACTTCAAGAGACCCAGTACTTC
- - TRBJ2-7 TRBV19 CASSIGHGGYEQYF TGTGCCAGTAGTATAGGGCATGGGGGCTACGAGCAGTACTTC
- - TRBJ1-3 TRBV20-1 CSARGGNTIYF TGCAGTGCTAGGGGTGGAAACACCATATATTTT
- once TRBJ1-2 TRBV11-2 CASSAHTINYGYTF TGTGCCAGCAGCGCCCACACCATCAACTATGGCTACACCTTC
- - TRBJ2-2 TRBV18 CASSPDSHGELFF TGTGCCAGCTCACCGGACTCACATGGGGAGCTGTTTTTT
- - TRBJ2-3 TRBV9 CASSAGHTDTQYF TGTGCCAGCAGCGCCGGTCATACAGATACGCAGTATTTT
TRBD1 - TRBJ2-2 TRBV6-5 CASSYSGGDTGELFF TGTGCCAGCAGTTACTCAGGGGGCGACACCGGGGAGCTGTTTTTT
- - TRBJ2-5 TRBV13 CASSSALGQETQYF TGTGCCAGCAGCTCGGCCCTGGGACAAGAGACCCAGTACTTC
- - TRBJ2-1 TRBV5-1 CASSLQDSYNEQFF TGCGCCAGCAGCTTACAGGATTCCTACAATGAGCAGTTCTTC
- - TRBJ1-2 TRBV4-1 CASSDYRDKDGYTF TGCGCCAGCAGCGATTACCGGGACAAAGATGGCTACACCTTC
- - TRBJ1-6 TRBV4-3 CASSQSGVQDSPLHF TGCGCCAGCAGCCAGTCCGGGGTTCAGGATTCACCCCTCCACTTT
- - TRBJ1-2 TRBV19 CASSIDLTNRRPSYGYTF TGTGCCAGTAGTATAGATCTTACAAATCGACGGCCTTCCTATGGCTACACCTTC
- - TRBJ1-6 TRBV12-5 CASGPEEMPDWNSPLHF TGTGCTAGTGGTCCGGAAGAAATGCCGGACTGGAATTCACCCCTCCACTTT
TRBD2 - TRBJ2-5 TRBV11-2 CASRITFERGRSETQYF TGTGCCAGCAGGATTACGTTCGAGCGGGGAAGGTCGGAGACCCAGTACTTC
TRBD2 once TRBJ2-1 TRBV9 CASSKGLASDEQFF TGTGCCAGCAGCAAGGGACTAGCCAGCGATGAGCAGTTCTTC
- - TRBJ2-7 TRBV29-1 CSARDGAYEQYF TGCAGCGCCCGGGACGGAGCCTACGAGCAGTACTTC
TRBD2 - TRBJ2-1 TRBV11-2 CASSFSGNYNEQFF TGTGCCAGCAGCTTTAGCGGGAACTACAATGAGCAGTTCTTC
- - TRBJ1-1 TRBV4-1 CASSPHKGREAFF TGCGCCAGCAGCCCCCACAAGGGCAGGGAAGCTTTCTTT
- - TRBJ2-1 TRBV5-1 CASSLGASGAWGEQFF TGCGCCAGCAGCTTGGGAGCATCGGGGGCCTGGGGGGAGCAGTTCTTC
- - TRBJ1-2 TRBV5-1 CASSLDRGNYGYTF TGCGCCAGCAGCTTGGATAGAGGAAACTATGGCTACACCTTC
- - TRBJ1-4 TRBV6-1 CASSERGEKLFF TGTGCCAGCAGTGAAAGGGGTGAAAAACTGTTTTTT